This T cell receptor (beta chain) was obtained from a study of tumor-infiltrating lymphocytes in primary liver carcinoma. Study-wide background: Sequenced samples came back with roughly 3.5 to 7.5 million productive TCRbeta reads, and the counts looked alike across tissue types.

Both blood RNA, taken from unsorted whole blood, and germline DNA were extracted. Surgery was preceded by the collection of four milliliters of peripheral blood. About this clonotype: Its target is not known.

The CDR3 runs 16 residues. CDR1 MNHEY and CDR2 SVGEGT come from the germline V gene. Trimming removed 5 bases from V and 0 bases from J; junction bases left unmatched: 7. Synthesis of TCR beta cDNA was carried out from 500 ng total RNA with a constant-region primer. ARM-PCR, slightly modified, supplied the TCR beta libraries through three nested multiplex PCR rounds. Two initial PCR rounds of about 11 cycles each paired TRBV1-TRBV30 forward primers with a C-beta reverse primer. TCRdb reprocessed the multiplex PCR reads via MiXCR and lists one record per CDR3 protein. The table includes 300,000 to 400,000 distinct CDR3 sequences, almost 65% detected once. General study results and limits: Overlap in tumor-adjacent and tumor-blood pairs fell below that of tumor region pairs. The difference in top-250-clone fraction between tumors and blood was significant, favoring tumors (p = 0.039).

The source material was peripheral blood. V and J are TRBV6-2 or TRBV6-3 and TRBJ2-1, with 7 bases matching TRBD2. This receptor was obtained from a man aged 40-50 years with primary liver carcinoma and hepatitis B virus infection. The CDR3 sequence: CASSPFGGSSYNEQFF. The CDR3 DNA sequence: TGTGCCAGCAGTCCCTTCGGCGGGAGCTCCTACAATGAGCAGTTCTTC.